Shown below are 9 T cell receptor beta chains from a single sample sequenced in a study of OX40 agonist ivuxolimab in advanced cancers. Here immunoSEQ multiplex PCR was the method, and the copy in TCRdb shows in-frame clones only, minus some. The sample consists of 100,000 or so clones, 91% of them appearing once. The sample here was CD4+ or CD8+ T cells sorted from blood, taken in a trial of the OX40 agonist ivuxolimab. These receptors were obtained from an adult with an advanced solid tumor such as melanoma, head and neck, liver or kidney cancer.

The chain employs TRBV14 and TRBJ2-5; maybe TRBD2 (5 bases). The CDR3 has 16 amino acids. Germline assignment: CDR1 SGHDN and CDR2 FVKESK. V shed 1 base and J shed 3 bases, with 15 bases lying between them. The CDR3 protein is CASSQVLLADKETQYF. CDR3 nucleotides: TGTGCCAGCAGCCAAGTTCTCCTAGCAGACAAAGAGACCCAGTACTTC.

This clone was recorded only once. V is TRBV19 and J is TRBJ1-3, with a possible D match to TRBD1 (5 bases). This CDR3 is built from 15 residues. The V end was cut by 3 bases, the J end by 0 bases, with 9 bases between. Germline V CDR1 and CDR2: LNHDA, SQIVND (reference sequence). CDR3: CASSIKGDSGNTIYF. The CDR3 bases are TGTGCCAGTAGTATTAAAGGGGACTCTGGAAACACCATATATTTT.

J is TRBJ1-5 and V is TRBV2; tentatively, D is TRBD1 (5 bases). This CDR3 has 15 amino acids. Trimming took 0 bases from V and 5 from J, leaving 11 bases between them. Germline assignment: CDR1 SNHLY and CDR2 FYNNEI. DNA for the CDR3: TGTGCCAGCAGTGAAGCGGGGGTGCTGTATCAGCCCCAGCATTTT. Its protein is CASSEAGVLYQPQHF.

The chain links TRBV6-5 to TRBJ1-1; D is uncertain. V lost 5 bases and J lost 3, with 10 bases in between. This CDR3 is 13 amino acids long. Germline CDR1 MNHEY, CDR2 SVGAGI. CDR3 DNA: TGTGCCAGCAGTACGTATAGTTACACTGAAGCTTTCTTT. This sequence encodes CASSTYSYTEAFF.

The chain couples TRBV6-5 to TRBJ1-1; D may be TRBD1 (5 bases). Per the germline V gene, CDR1 is MNHEY and CDR2 is SVGAGI. With 6 bases removed from V and 0 bases from J, the gap between germline ends came to 11 bases. CDR3 length: 14 amino acids. CDR3 protein: CASRLGTVNTEAFF. The CDR3, as DNA: TGTGCCAGCAGACTAGGGACGGTGAACACTGAAGCTTTCTTT.

The chain uses TRBV5-1 and TRBJ2-3, with D perhaps TRBD1 (5 bases). Per germline, CDR1 SGHRS and CDR2 YFSETQ. Trimming removed 0 bases from V and 2 bases from J, with 13 bases in between. The CDR3 spans 16 residues. The CDR3 region has the DNA TGCGCCAGCAGCTTGGAGGGAAGGGGCTCCACAGATACGCAGTATTTT. This sequence encodes CASSLEGRGSTDTQYF.

This clone is deemed medium-sized. The chain carries TRBV30 and TRBJ2-1; D gene uncertain. V lost 0 bases and J 8 bases, leaving 8 bases between the germline ends. The length of the CDR3 is 12 residues. CDR1 is GTSNPN and CDR2 is SVGIG in the germline V gene (reference sequence). The CDR3 DNA is TGTGCCTGGAGTGTACTATGGGATGAGCAGTTCTTC. The encoded protein is CAWSVLWDEQFF.

J is TRBJ2-2 and V is TRBV7-8; D may correspond to TRBD1 or TRBD2 (7 bases each). The CDR3 totals 17 residues. Trimming pared 5 bases from V and 4 bases from J, leaving 20 bases between. Germline-derived CDR1 and CDR2 are SGHVS and FQNEAQ. CDR3 bases: TGTGCCAGCAGCCGGACAGGTGGCGGGAGAGGCACCGGGGAGCTGTTTTTT. This codes for CASSRTGGGRGTGELFF.

This chain joins TRBV10-1 and TRBJ1-2, with a possible D match to TRBD1 (6 bases). The CDR3 covers 16 residues. Germline loops: CDR1 WNHNN, CDR2 SYGVQD (reference sequence). Trimming removed 7 bases from V and 4 bases from J, with 22 bases in between. The CDR3 reads CASTGLGARSVYGYTF. Here the CDR3 DNA reads TGCGCCAGCACGGGACTGGGGGCGCGCTCCGTCTATGGCTACACCTTC.